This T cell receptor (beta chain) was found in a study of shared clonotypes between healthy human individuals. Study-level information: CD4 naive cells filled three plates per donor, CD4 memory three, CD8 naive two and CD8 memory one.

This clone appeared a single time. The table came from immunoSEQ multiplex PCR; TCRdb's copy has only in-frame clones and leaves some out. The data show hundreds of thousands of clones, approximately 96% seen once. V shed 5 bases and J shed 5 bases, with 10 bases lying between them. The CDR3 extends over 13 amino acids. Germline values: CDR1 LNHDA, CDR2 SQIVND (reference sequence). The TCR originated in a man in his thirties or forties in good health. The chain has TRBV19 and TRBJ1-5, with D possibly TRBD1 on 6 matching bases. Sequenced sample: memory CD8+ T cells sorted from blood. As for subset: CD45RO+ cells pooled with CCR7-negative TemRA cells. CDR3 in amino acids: CASSWDIYQPQHF. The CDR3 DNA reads TGTGCCAGTAGTTGGGACATTTATCAGCCCCAGCATTTT.